This record concerns one TCR beta chain sequence. The antigen remains undetermined. The data stem from a study of cytomegalovirus exposure and HLA in healthy donors. Study-level information: Of several hundred genotyped donors, about 81% clustered with self-reported Caucasian donors. Broader study findings: Fewer N-insertions than the approximately 700-donor mean were reportedly shown by an Asian-associated ancestry cluster in a later analysis.

The CDR3 is 17 amino acids. The junction had 9 bases not matched to a gene; V was cut back by 5 bases and J by 0 bases. CDR1 and CDR2 from the germline V gene are SGHAT and FQNNGV. 60 Vbeta and 13 Jbeta primers were used in PCR. This table comes from immunoSEQ multiplex PCR, and its TCRdb copy is limited to in-frame clones, with some not included. The table has 150,000 or so clones, 80% seen once; the top ten hold roughly 10%. V and J are TRBV11-2 and TRBJ2-3; 9 positions match TRBD1. This TCR derives from a young man in good health and CMV-seropositive. What was sequenced was PBMCs. The CDR3 DNA sequence: TGTGCCAGCAGCGGACAGGGGAAACTTTCTAGCACAGATACGCAGTATTTT. It codes for CASSGQGKLSSTDTQYF.